This T cell receptor (beta chain) was documented in a study of blood T cell repertoires in COVID-19 (dated by TCRdb to the early 2020s). For the wider study: Collaborator samples came from the United States, Italy and Spain and covered acute and convalescent phases of COVID-19. The material from the prospective study consisted of cDNA or gDNA derived from T cells, B-cell-depleted T cells, or PBMCs. Deeply sampled blood TCRbeta repertoires from subjects exposed to, actively infected with, or recovered from COVID-19 were included in the dataset. The repertoires were made available in a free public database intended to serve as a resource for research on the immune response to SARS-CoV-2. The samples were drawn from the first 160 participants of the ongoing ImmuneRACE study and from about 1,200 subjects provided by 6 global collaborators. A de-identified subject ID, COVID-19 status, age in years and sex were almost always included in the sample metadata. Where available, HLA class I and class II types were taken from metadata supplied by the sample provider and were not determined by assay-based typing. The research as a whole found: The quantity of clinical and demographic metadata differed by source and by participant and was supplied without curation.

Enrolling through a virtual design, the prospective study's participants ranged in age from about 18 to 89 years and lived across roughly 23 United States geographic areas. To assign participants to cohorts, the prospective study relied on clinical history that participants themselves reported in a screening survey and a study questionnaire. ImmuneRACE Cohort 3 recovered participants were defined by two consecutive negative NP/OP PCR tests, healthcare professional clearance, or symptom resolution. In the prospective study, mobile phlebotomists collected whole blood, serum and a nasopharyngeal or oropharyngeal swab from each participant. Over an approximately 2-month period, participants in the prospective study had the option of providing additional blood draws and questionnaires. Blood samples from the prospective study were shipped frozen or at room temperature prior to DNA extraction. Concerning this clone itself: The antigen this receptor binds is unknown. Per-base qualities were not stored, and no clone one base away is much larger.

TCRbeta CDR3 regions were amplified from genomic DNA using the immunoSEQ Assay, a bias-controlled multiplex PCR. The source study handled its data this way. Within the assay, amplification of reference gene primers was used to estimate how many nucleated cells each sample contained. To quantify the absolute abundance of each unique TCRbeta CDR3 rearrangement, sequence reads were collapsed and filtered. Productive Simpson clonality was computed per sample as the square root of Simpson's diversity index over productive rearrangements. This immuneACCESS table, as held by TCRdb, lists in-frame sequences with V and J called but not all clones. Of the missing ones, under half trace to an unresolved V gene in checked studies; the others have no known cause. V, J and clone size reflect that table, while D and trimming were determined from the DNA. Across this sample there are fewer than 300,000 clones, with 90% seen only once. Of the sample, approximately 1.2% falls within the top ten clones.

The sample taken for sequencing was PBMCs or T cells enriched from blood (not recorded which). The receptor was derived from a woman aged 25 to 45 who had recovered from COVID-19.

In nucleotides, the sequence is TGTGCCAGCAGCTCCCGGGGGACAGGGGCCACGAACACTGAAGCTTTCTTT. This codes for CASSSRGTGATNTEAFF. The V and J segments used are TRBV7-9 and TRBJ1-1; 10 central bases correspond to TRBD1. V is pruned by 4 bases and J by 1 base, leaving 9 bases of the junction without a gene match. From its cysteine to its phenylalanine, the CDR3 spans 17 amino acids. The retained sequence is limited to the CDR3, 51 bases, with the frame set at the first base. CDR1 and CDR2 are drawn from the germline V gene (reference sequence): SEHNR, FQNEAQ.